This T cell receptor beta chain is from a study of identical twins. Findings and limits, study-wide: Out-of-frame alpha sequences shared between twins exhibited an excess of low generation probability.

This CDR3 is 10 amino acids long. Between the trimmed V and J ends, which lost 1 base and 3 bases, there was a span of 1 base. Germline CDR1 SQVTM, CDR2 ANQGSEA. MiXCR was run by TCRdb on the 5' RACE reads, yielding one entry per CDR3 protein. The sample lists 1.5 million to 2 million distinct CDR3 sequences, about 31% seen once, with 0.25% to 0.3% in the top ten. Comments on this clonotype: Its cognate antigen is unknown.

Sequenced: cord blood. The genes are TRBV29-1 and TRBJ2-7; no clear D gene. This TCR was sampled from a newborn girl in good health. CDR3 bases: TGCAGCGTTGAAGGCTACGAGCAGTACTTC. This codes for CSVEGYEQYF.